These T cell receptor beta chains were read from a single sample in a study of T cells in Graves' hyperthyroidism and ophthalmopathy. TCRdb ran MiXCR on the multiplex PCR reads and lists one entry per CDR3 protein. The sample contains around 700,000 distinct CDR3 sequences, 15% to 20% of which appear only once. The sample consisted of blood. All receptors come from a woman aged 45-60 years with Graves' hyperthyroidism that later progressed to Graves' ophthalmopathy. Each CDR3 is given with its conserved first and last residue. D genes are given only for firm matches. Clone size is shown for a subset of rows, as once, few, many or a class of expanded clone.

abundance: many; j_gene: TRBJ1-2; d_gene: NA; v_gene: TRBV20-1; CDR3aa: CSARDRVNPAYGYTF; CDR3nt: TGCAGTGCTAGAGATCGGGTGAATCCCGCCTATGGCTACACCTTC
abundance: many; j_gene: TRBJ1-1; d_gene: NA; v_gene: TRBV18; CDR3aa: CASSPSGEDTEAFF; CDR3nt: TGTGCCAGCTCACCTTCTGGGGAGGACACTGAAGCTTTCTTT
abundance: NA; j_gene: TRBJ2-1; d_gene: TRBD1; v_gene: TRBV2; CDR3aa: CASSARGYEQFF; CDR3nt: TGTGCCAGCAGCGCCAGGGGGTATGAGCAGTTCTTC
abundance: many; j_gene: TRBJ1-1; d_gene: NA; v_gene: TRBV12-3/TRBV12-4; CDR3aa: CASRFMNTEAFF; CDR3nt: TGTGCCAGCAGATTCATGAACACTGAAGCTTTCTTT
abundance: NA; j_gene: TRBJ1-5; d_gene: TRBD1; v_gene: TRBV5-1; CDR3aa: CASSLTGGIQPQHF; CDR3nt: TGCGCCAGCAGCTTGACAGGGGGTATTCAGCCCCAGCATTTT
abundance: NA; j_gene: TRBJ2-3; d_gene: NA; v_gene: TRBV29-1; CDR3aa: CSARMGRGTDTQYF; CDR3nt: TGCAGCGCCCGCATGGGGCGGGGCACAGATACGCAGTATTTT
abundance: few; j_gene: TRBJ2-5; d_gene: NA; v_gene: TRBV5-1; CDR3aa: CGSSLAPGTPQETQYF; CDR3nt: TGCGGCAGCAGCTTGGCTCCCGGGACTCCGCAAGAGACCCAGTACTTC
abundance: many; j_gene: TRBJ1-1; d_gene: NA; v_gene: TRBV19; CDR3aa: CASSEGRGTEAFF; CDR3nt: TGCGCCAGCAGTGAGGGTCGAGGCACTGAAGCTTTCTTT
abundance: NA; j_gene: TRBJ1-3; d_gene: NA; v_gene: TRBV29-1; CDR3aa: CSVVSRVLSGNTIYF; CDR3nt: TGCAGCGTTGTAAGCAGGGTACTGTCTGGAAACACCATATATTTT
abundance: many; j_gene: TRBJ1-1; d_gene: NA; v_gene: TRBV7-2; CDR3aa: CASSLKLMGTEAFF; CDR3nt: TGTGCCAGCAGCTTAAAGTTAATGGGCACTGAAGCTTTCTTT
abundance: many; j_gene: TRBJ2-7; d_gene: TRBD2; v_gene: TRBV5-1; CDR3aa: CASNLEAGVREQYF; CDR3nt: TGCGCCAGCAACTTGGAGGCGGGGGTACGCGAGCAGTACTTC
abundance: few; j_gene: TRBJ1-6; d_gene: TRBD1; v_gene: TRBV4-2; CDR3aa: CASSRQQGGDVNSPLHF; CDR3nt: TGTGCCAGCAGCCGGCAACAGGGGGGCGATGTTAATTCACCCCTCCACTTT
abundance: many; j_gene: TRBJ2-7; d_gene: NA; v_gene: TRBV11-2; CDR3aa: CASSLEPLKIPSEQYF; CDR3nt: TGTGCCAGCAGCTTAGAGCCCCTGAAGATCCCCTCCGAGCAGTACTTC
abundance: NA; j_gene: TRBJ1-2; d_gene: NA; v_gene: TRBV10-2; CDR3aa: CASSAGSDYGYTF; CDR3nt: TGCGCCAGCAGTGCGGGTTCCGACTATGGCTACACCTTC
abundance: NA; j_gene: TRBJ1-3; d_gene: NA; v_gene: TRBV20-1; CDR3aa: CSVAPQLEGLSGNTIYF; CDR3nt: TGCAGTGTAGCCCCCCAGTTAGAGGGCCTCTCTGGAAACACCATATATTTT
abundance: NA; j_gene: TRBJ1-5; d_gene: NA; v_gene: TRBV19; CDR3aa: CASSIEVNQPQHF; CDR3nt: TGTGCCAGTAGTATAGAAGTCAATCAGCCCCAGCATTTT
abundance: many; j_gene: TRBJ1-1; d_gene: NA; v_gene: TRBV5-6; CDR3aa: CASSYWTWEGTEAFF; CDR3nt: TGTGCCAGCAGCTACTGGACGTGGGAAGGGACTGAAGCTTTCTTT
abundance: many; j_gene: TRBJ1-6; d_gene: NA; v_gene: TRBV5-1; CDR3aa: CASSAENSPLHF; CDR3nt: TGCGCCAGCAGCGCAGAGAATTCACCCCTCCACTTT
abundance: many; j_gene: TRBJ1-6; d_gene: TRBD1; v_gene: TRBV10-3; CDR3aa: CAIGDSGTAGSPLHF; CDR3nt: TGTGCCATCGGGGATTCCGGGACAGCGGGTTCTCCCCTCCACTTT
abundance: few; j_gene: TRBJ1-3; d_gene: NA; v_gene: TRBV12-3/TRBV12-4; CDR3aa: CASSRIGPRNTIYF; CDR3nt: TGTGCCAGCAGCAGGATTGGGCCGCGAAACACCATATATTTT
abundance: many; j_gene: TRBJ1-1; d_gene: TRBD1; v_gene: TRBV3-1; CDR3aa: CASSQSRDRGWFYTEAFF; CDR3nt: TGTGCCAGCAGCCAGTCCCGGGACAGGGGTTGGTTTTACACTGAAGCTTTCTTT
abundance: many; j_gene: TRBJ1-2; d_gene: NA; v_gene: TRBV5-1; CDR3aa: CASSRGEEHNYGYTF; CDR3nt: TGCGCCAGCAGCCGCGGGGAGGAACATAACTATGGCTACACCTTC
abundance: many; j_gene: TRBJ1-1; d_gene: NA; v_gene: TRBV5-1; CDR3aa: CASSFRSGTHGDTEAFF; CDR3nt: TGCGCCAGCAGCTTCCGGAGTGGGACCCACGGGGACACTGAAGCTTTCTTT
abundance: NA; j_gene: TRBJ1-5; d_gene: NA; v_gene: TRBV12-3/TRBV12-4; CDR3aa: CASSYADDQPQHF; CDR3nt: TGTGCCAGCAGCTACGCAGATGATCAGCCCCAGCATTTT
abundance: NA; j_gene: TRBJ1-4; d_gene: NA; v_gene: TRBV6-1; CDR3aa: CASSTGRGDRAEKLFF; CDR3nt: TGTGCCAGCAGTACCGGTCGCGGGGACCGGGCTGAAAAGCTGTTTTTT